This TCR beta chain came from a study of blood T cell repertoires in COVID-19. At the level of the study: The study drew acute and convalescent COVID-19 samples from the United States, Italy and Spain.

The data were produced by immunoSEQ multiplex PCR, yet TCRdb's version contains in-frame clones alone and is incomplete. The sample yields 350,000 or so clones, approximately 89% seen once. The CDR3 loop spans 15 amino acids. CDR1 WSHSY and CDR2 SAAADI come from the germline V gene. The germline V and J ends were trimmed by 6 bases and 6 bases, with 15 bases remaining between them. The V call is TRBV10-2, the J call TRBJ1-6; D call uncertain. The sequence derives from a woman younger than 45 with COVID-19, enrolled during active disease. Material for sequencing was peripheral blood. Written as DNA, the CDR3 is TGCGCCAGCAGGGAATCACAGTGGTCTAATTCACCCCTCCACTTT. Encoded protein: CASRESQWSNSPLHF.